These 8 T cell receptor beta chains were all obtained from the same sample, sequenced in a study of blood T cell repertoires in COVID-19. Libraries were prepared by immunoSEQ multiplex PCR; TCRdb keeps only in-frame clonotypes and omits some of them. Of about 200,000 clones listed, roughly 85% are singletons. Input material: peripheral blood. The source of these receptors is a woman aged 80 or over with acute or convalescent COVID-19.

The J gene is TRBJ1-1, the V gene TRBV27, with a weak D call TRBD1 (6 bases). CDR1 and CDR2 (germline): MNHEY, SMNVEV (reference sequence). The CDR3 is made up of 14 amino acids. Between the trimmed V and J ends, which lost 2 bases and 1 base, there was a span of 8 bases. The CDR3 region has the DNA TGTGCCAGCAGTTTAAGGGACAAGAACACTGAAGCTTTCTTT. Protein sequence: CASSLRDKNTEAFF.

V is TRBV30 and J is TRBJ1-1; perhaps TRBD1 as D (5 bases). Germline V lookup: CDR1 GTSNPN, CDR2 SVGIG (reference sequence). V gave up 2 bases and J gave up 3 bases, with 10 bases separating them. The CDR3 sequence is 13 residues long. The CDR3: CAWSSQGHTEAFF. CDR3 in DNA: TGTGCCTGGAGTTCGCAGGGCCACACTGAAGCTTTCTTT. Drawing the rest from reference TRBV30 and TRBJ1-1, the complete variable domain is SQTIHQWPATLVQPVGSPLSLECTVEGTSNPNLYWYRQAAGRGLQLLFYSVGIGQISSEVPQNLSASRPQDRQFILSSKKLLLSDSGFYLCAWSSQGHTEAFFGQGTRLTVV.

As concerns this clone: The junction departs from the called germline gene at one end, perhaps through a read error. The chain is built from TRBV20-1 and TRBJ2-7; 9 bases map to TRBD1. The germline V gene has CDR1 DFQATT and CDR2 SNEGSKA (reference sequence). The CDR3 is 11 amino acids. The CDR3 DNA follows: TGCAGTGCTCAAGGACAGGGGTCAGTACACTTC. This encodes CSAQGQGSVHF.

This rearrangement joins TRBV18 to TRBJ1-1; 7 bases align to TRBD1. Per the germline V gene, CDR1 is KGHSH and CDR2 is LQKENI. V lost 2 bases, J lost 0 bases, and 6 bases stayed unmatched. CDR3 length: 16 amino acids. The CDR3 loop reads CASSPFSGTVNTEAFF. The CDR3 DNA follows: TGTGCCAGCTCACCATTCTCCGGGACAGTGAACACTGAAGCTTTCTTT.

The J gene is TRBJ2-3, the V gene TRBV27; D is uncertain. This CDR3 contains 17 residues. CDR1 is MNHEY, CDR2 SMNVEV, per germline (reference sequence). V shed 11 bases and J shed 2 bases, with 26 bases lying between them. For the CDR3, the DNA is TGTGCCCAACCAAATGCTGACATACACTCTGTCACAGATACGCAGTATTTT. It encodes CAQPNADIHSVTDTQYF.

The chain links TRBV13 to TRBJ1-1; 11 positions agree with TRBD1. Looked up from germline, CDR1 is PRHDT and CDR2 is FYEKMQ (reference sequence). The CDR3 runs 15 residues. V shed 5 bases, J shed 4 bases, and the junction held 6 bases outside the gene matches. CDR3 sequence: CASSVLGTGGTEAFF. Here the CDR3 DNA reads TGTGCCAGCAGCGTGTTAGGGACAGGGGGCACTGAAGCTTTCTTT.

The chain links TRBV7-2 to TRBJ1-2; D gene unclear. V lost 3 bases and J 7 bases, leaving 18 bases between the germline ends. Per germline, CDR1 SGHTA and CDR2 FQGNSA. This CDR3 has 15 residues. The CDR3 DNA reads TGTGCCAGCAGCTTGGAGGACTTCCCGGCCTTTGGCTACACCTTC. This codes for CASSLEDFPAFGYTF.

This chain uses TRBV20-1 with TRBJ1-1, with 7 nucleotides matching TRBD1. In germline, CDR1 is DFQATT, CDR2 SNEGSKA (reference sequence). CDR3 length: 11 residues. The ends lost 8 bases at V and 14 bases at J; junction bases unmatched: 14. CDR3: CSLRGPRGEFF. CDR3 bases: TGCAGTTTGCGGGGACCCAGGGGGGAATTCTTT.